This TCR beta chain appears in the sequencing data of a study of T cell repertoires in cytomegalovirus infection. At the level of the study: Public TCR beta signatures indicated both CMV infection and matching HLA type.

The V end was cut by 5 bases, the J end by 9 bases, with 14 bases between. Germline V gene data show CDR1 as SEHNR and CDR2 as FQNEAQ (reference sequence). The CDR3 sequence is 13 residues long. TCRdb fed the reads into MiXCR, producing one record per CDR3 protein. The sample has approximately 910,000 distinct CDR3 sequences, roughly 31% seen once; the top ten hold about 14%. Note on this clonotype: Its antigen is unknown.

The sequencing here drew on cultured CD8+ T cells from PBMCs, taken from culture after CMV antigen stimulation. The sequence derives from a human donor in good health (CMV status not recorded). Some clones in this sample may be carry-over from other donors' samples. V gene TRBV7-9 combines with J gene TRBJ2-1, with D maybe TRBD1 (6 bases). This CDR3 reads CASSASGQFEQFF. The CDR3 DNA reads TGTGCCAGCAGCGCCTCCGGACAGTTTGAGCAGTTCTTC. The full variable domain, its missing parts supplied by reference TRBV7-9 and TRBJ2-1, is DTGVSQNPRHKITKRGQNVTFRCDPISEHNRLYWYRQTLGQGPEFLTYFQNEAQLEKSRLLSDRFSAERPKGSFSTLEIQRTEQGDSAMYLCASSASGQFEQFFGPGTRLTVL.